The source of this T cell receptor (beta chain) is a study of blood T cell repertoires in COVID-19. In the study overall: The study drew acute and convalescent COVID-19 samples from the United States, Italy and Spain. T cells, B-cell-depleted T cells, or PBMCs supplied cDNA or gDNA.

The CDR3 sequence is 15 residues long. V gave up 7 bases and J gave up 7 bases; unmatched junction bases: 13. Germline V gene data show CDR1 as LNHDA and CDR2 as SQIVND (reference sequence). It was during active infection that Seattle patients were enrolled and then longitudinally followed. As handled by the study authors: Counts of nucleated cells, estimated from reference gene primer amplification, were obtained. Clones were read by immunoSEQ multiplex PCR, and TCRdb kept only the in-frame ones, dropping some. V and J calls and clone size come straight from that table; D and trimming were deduced from the DNA. Here the sample spans approximately 300,000 clones, nearly 90% being singletons.

The V and J genes are TRBV19 and TRBJ1-2; 9 nucleotides align to TRBD1. The sequence was obtained from a woman in her forties with COVID-19, enrolled during active disease. Specimen: peripheral blood. CDR3 nucleotide sequence: TGTGCCAGTACTCCACAAGGACAGGGGTCGGGTGGCTACACCTTC. The encoded protein is CASTPQGQGSGGYTF.